A selection of T cell receptor beta chains follows, all from one sample in a study of shared clonotypes between healthy human individuals. Sequencing used immunoSEQ multiplex PCR; TCRdb keeps in-frame clones, though not all of them. The table records roughly 1.5 million clones, roughly 98% of them present only once. The sample consisted of naive CD4+ T cells sorted from blood. Source of these receptors: a young man in good health. Both conserved end residues are part of each CDR3. D genes are given only for firm matches. A clone size is listed for some rows: how often the clone was seen (once, few, many), or a class if it is expanded.

V	D	size	J	DNA	CDR3
TRBV5-1	TRBD2	NA	TRBJ2-3	TGCGCCAGCACCTACACCTATGGGGCTAGCGGGACAGATACGCAGTATTTT	CASTYTYGASGTDTQYF
TRBV28	NA	NA	TRBJ2-7	TGTGCCAGTTCAGACAGTGATGGGGACGAGCAGTACTTC	CASSDSDGDEQYF
TRBV7-9	TRBD1	NA	TRBJ2-3	TGTGCCTGCTCGGACAGGGAGAACACAGATACGCAGTATTTT	CACSDRENTDTQYF
TRBV7-6	TRBD1	NA	TRBJ2-1	TGTGCCAGCAGCTCGCCGACAGGGGGCGCAGGGAATGAGCAGTTCTTC	CASSSPTGGAGNEQFF
TRBV6-4	NA	NA	TRBJ1-1	TGTGCCAGCAGGAAGACGGGGGGGGCTGAAGCTTTCTTT	CASRKTGGAEAFF
TRBV18	NA	NA	TRBJ2-3	TGTGCCAGCTCACCAATCCGGGAGTGGTTGGATACGCAGTATTTT	CASSPIREWLDTQYF
TRBV10-2	NA	NA	TRBJ2-7	TGCGCCAGCAGTGAGGCCATCTACGAGCAGTACTTC	CASSEAIYEQYF
TRBV27	NA	NA	TRBJ2-1	TGTGCCAGCAGTTTATCTCTCCGGCGGGGCTCCTACAATGAGCAGTTCTTC	CASSLSLRRGSYNEQFF
TRBV18	TRBD2	once	TRBJ2-7	TGTGCCAGCTCACCAGGCGCGGGAGCCTACGAGCAGTACTTC	CASSPGAGAYEQYF
TRBV7-2	NA	NA	TRBJ1-3	TGTGCCAGCAGCTTAGTTGCAGGGGCTGGAAACACCATATATTTT	CASSLVAGAGNTIYF
TRBV12-5	TRBD1	NA	TRBJ2-1	TGTGCTAGTGGGCTGGACAGGGCCAATGAGCAGTTCTTC	CASGLDRANEQFF
TRBV7-9	TRBD2	NA	TRBJ2-7	TGTGCCAGCAGAAAGACTAGCGGGGGCTCCTACGAGCAGTACTTC	CASRKTSGGSYEQYF
TRBV18	NA	NA	TRBJ2-5	TGTGCCAGCTCATTAAGGGCCTCGAAAGAGACCCAGTACTTC	CASSLRASKETQYF
TRBV2	NA	NA	TRBJ2-1	TGTGCCAGCGGGGACGACTTGGGAACTAACAATGAGCAGTTCTTC	CASGDDLGTNNEQFF
TRBV19	TRBD2	NA	TRBJ2-1	TGTGCCAGTAGTATATTAGCGGGATTAGGAAGGAATGAGCAGTTCTTC	CASSILAGLGRNEQFF
TRBV19	TRBD1	NA	TRBJ2-6	TGTGCCAGTGATAAGGGACAGGGCAAAACTGGGGCCAACGTCCTGACTTTC	CASDKGQGKTGANVLTF
TRBV7-8	NA	NA	TRBJ2-7	TGTGCCAGCAGCTTAGTTCCGGCCTACGAGCAGTACTTC	CASSLVPAYEQYF
TRBV18	NA	once	TRBJ2-6	TGTGCCAGCTCACCAGGAGATAAGGGCTCTGGGGCCAACGTCCTGACTTTC	CASSPGDKGSGANVLTF
TRBV18	NA	NA	TRBJ2-5	TGTGCCAGCTCACCGCGGGAAGAAGAGACCCAGTACTTC	CASSPREEETQYF
TRBV5-4	NA	NA	TRBJ2-1	TGTGCCAGCAGCGCGGGACAGAGGGGTTCGGGCGGGAGCTGGAGGAATGAGCAGTTCTTC	CASSAGQRGSGGSWRNEQFF
TRBV6-1	NA	NA	TRBJ2-7	TGTGCCAGCAGTTCCCGGGACGGTGACTACGAGCAGTACTTC	CASSSRDGDYEQYF
TRBV15	TRBD2	NA	TRBJ2-1	TGTGCCACCAGGAGGACTAGCGGGAACAATGAGCAGTTCTTC	CATRRTSGNNEQFF
TRBV20-1	NA	NA	TRBJ2-1	TGCAGTGCTAGACAGGTCAATGAGCAGTTCTTC	CSARQVNEQFF
TRBV6-6	TRBD1	NA	TRBJ2-7	TGTGCCACCGGGACAGGGGGGAGCGAGCAGTACTTC	CATGTGGSEQYF
TRBV9	TRBD2	NA	TRBJ2-2	TGTGCCAGCAGCGTCCGCCCCCCACTAGCGGGGTCGAACACCGGGGAGCTGTTTTTT	CASSVRPPLAGSNTGELFF